This TCR beta chain was obtained from a study of early stage breast cancer tumors. Study-level background: Each sample averaged approximately 9.8-fold read coverage.

Measured with immunoSEQ multiplex PCR; TCRdb has only the in-frame clones, and not every one. The sample lists about 41,000 clones; approximately 72% were seen once. From germline, CDR1 is MGHRA and CDR2 YSYEKL. V lost 0 bases and J lost 4, with 10 bases in between. This CDR3 contains 15 residues. The clonotype was recovered from a person aged 45 to 59 with breast cancer. Sequenced: blood. The chain uses TRBV4-1 and TRBJ1-5, with unresolved D. This chain's CDR3 is CASSQDWRENQPQHF. DNA of the CDR3: TGCGCCAGCAGCCAAGATTGGCGGGAGAATCAGCCCCAGCATTTT.